A single sample gave rise to the 6 T cell receptor beta chains below, sequenced in a study of response to subunit inactivated influenza vaccine. From the RT-PCR reads, TCRdb called clonotypes with MiXCR, one entry per CDR3 protein. The sample consists of about 520,000 distinct CDR3 sequences, roughly 9.8% of them appearing once. The sequences come from PBMCs from blood, collected roughly 45 days after vaccination. The receptor source for this set is a man in his fifties who received an inactivated influenza vaccine.

This clonotype occurred many times. The genes are TRBV29-1 and TRBJ2-1; D is undetermined. The CDR3 is 11 amino acids. V was clipped by 4 bases and J by 7 bases, with 8 bases between them. Germline-derived CDR1 and CDR2 are SQVTM and ANQGSEA. CDR3 in amino acids: CSVGARNEQFF. DNA for the CDR3: TGCAGCGTTGGAGCGAGGAATGAGCAGTTCTTC.

This clonotype has a count of ten or more. The V gene is TRBV7-2, the J gene TRBJ2-3, with 11 bases matching TRBD2. J lost 7 bases, V lost 1 base, and 4 bases had no gene match. The CDR3 length is 15 residues. Germline lookup yields CDR1 SGHTA and CDR2 FQGNSA. CDR3 in amino acids: CASSLDGTSGHTQYF. Written as DNA, the CDR3 is TGTGCCAGCAGCTTAGATGGGACTAGCGGACATACGCAGTATTTT.

This chain connects TRBV7-9 to TRBJ2-1; 7 positions agree with TRBD2. The V segment lost 5 bases and the J segment 1 base; nucleotides outside the gene matches: 2. Germline assignment: CDR1 SEHNR and CDR2 FQNEAQ (reference sequence). The CDR3 consists of 14 residues. The CDR3 loop is CASSERESYNEQFF. The CDR3 DNA follows: TGTGCCAGCAGCGAGCGGGAATCCTACAATGAGCAGTTCTTC.

The chain carries TRBV7-2 and TRBJ1-1, with a tentative D call TRBD1 (5 bases). The CDR3 is 14 amino acids. Trimming stripped 5 bases from V and 4 bases from J, with 14 bases between. Germline CDR1 SGHTA, CDR2 FQGNSA. The CDR3 DNA reads TGTGCCAGCAGCCTGGGGCTTACGGTCACTGAAGCTTTCTTT. It yields the protein CASSLGLTVTEAFF.

This clonotype showed up just a few times. This chain joins TRBV12-3 or TRBV12-4 and TRBJ1-6, with 7 bases matching TRBD1. This CDR3 has 14 amino acids. V dropped 8 bases and J dropped 1; count of bases not matched to a gene: 2. In nucleotides, the CDR3 is TGTGCCAGCTCAGGGGGGTCCTATAATTCACCCCTCCACTTT. This sequence encodes CASSGGSYNSPLHF.

In this sample, this clonotype turned up a few times. The chain links TRBV7-9 to TRBJ1-1; 7 bases align to TRBD1. Trimming took 2 bases from V and 7 from J; bases not matched to a gene: 4. CDR3 size: 13 residues. CDR1 SEHNR and CDR2 FQNEAQ come from the germline V gene (reference sequence). The CDR3 coding sequence is TGTGCCAGCAGCTTACTGGGACAGAGTGAAGCTTTCTTT. Its protein product is CASSLLGQSEAFF.